The rows below give T cell receptor beta chains drawn from one sample of a study of beta chain features in type 1 diabetes. The table came from immunoSEQ multiplex PCR; TCRdb's copy has only in-frame clones and leaves some out. The sample shows roughly 260,000 clones, around 21% of them seen only once. Sequenced: naive CD4+ T cells from blood. These receptors came from a woman in her 40s with type 1 diabetes. Each CDR3 is given with its conserved first and last residue. D genes are given only for firm matches. Only some rows state a clone size, as once, few, many or a class for expanded clones.

v_gene	abundance	j_gene	d_gene	CDR3nt	CDR3aa
TRBV29-1	NA	TRBJ2-3	NA	TGCAGCGTGTCACGGGGGGCCTACACAGATACGCAGTATTTT	CSVSRGAYTDTQYF
TRBV6-4	NA	TRBJ2-2	TRBD2	TGTGCCAGCAGTGGGGGAGCGGGACCGAACACCGGGGAGCTGTTTTTT	CASSGGAGPNTGELFF
TRBV28	NA	TRBJ1-2	NA	TGTGCCAGCATCTCGGGGGGGGCGGATAACTATGGCTACACCTTC	CASISGGADNYGYTF
TRBV4-3	NA	TRBJ2-7	TRBD1	TGCGCCAGCAGCCAAGGGACAGGAACCTACGAGCAGTACTTC	CASSQGTGTYEQYF
TRBV7-2	NA	TRBJ1-1	TRBD1	TGTGCCAGCAGCCTGGGACAGAAAAACACTGAAGCTTTCTTT	CASSLGQKNTEAFF
TRBV15	NA	TRBJ2-1	NA	TGTGCCACCAGCAGAGAGGAGGACCAGAAGAATGAGCAGTTCTTC	CATSREEDQKNEQFF
TRBV29-1	few	TRBJ1-3	NA	TGCAGCGTTGTAACTGGAAACACCATATATTTT	CSVVTGNTIYF
TRBV28	few	TRBJ2-7	NA	TGTGCCAGCACCTCCAACAGGGCCTACGAGCAGTACTTC	CASTSNRAYEQYF
TRBV4-2	NA	TRBJ2-3	NA	TGTGCCAGCAGCCAAGAAATGGTGGGCGGGACTACAGATACGCAGTATTTT	CASSQEMVGGTTDTQYF
TRBV19	few	TRBJ2-1	TRBD2	TGTGCCTCAGAGGGAGGGGAGTCCTACAATGAGCAGTTCTTC	CASEGGESYNEQFF
TRBV5-1	NA	TRBJ2-3	TRBD2	TGCGCCAGCAGCTTGGAAGCTCTAGCGGGCCGCACAGATACGCAGTATTTT	CASSLEALAGRTDTQYF
TRBV27	few	TRBJ2-1	NA	TGTGCCAGCAGTTTATCCCCGAGTTACAATGAGCAGTTCTTC	CASSLSPSYNEQFF
TRBV5-1	NA	TRBJ1-1	NA	TGCGCCAGCAGCTTACAGGGAAGGAACACTGAAGCTTTCTTT	CASSLQGRNTEAFF
TRBV29-1	NA	TRBJ2-3	NA	TGCAGCGTTGTTTCAGGGGGCACAGATACGCAGTATTTT	CSVVSGGTDTQYF
TRBV5-4	NA	TRBJ2-3	TRBD1	TGTGCCAGCAGCCGTTGGACAGGGGGGATCACAGATACGCAGTATTTT	CASSRWTGGITDTQYF
TRBV5-1	few	TRBJ1-1	NA	TGCGCCAGCAGCTTCGGACAGACTATCACTGAAGCTTTCTTT	CASSFGQTITEAFF
TRBV6-6	NA	TRBJ1-2	TRBD1	TGTGCCAGCTGGGCCGGGGGACAGCCCTATGGCTACACCTTC	CASWAGGQPYGYTF
TRBV5-4	NA	TRBJ2-5	NA	TGTGCCAGCACCTCCGGGTTCCAACAAGAGACCCAGTACTTC	CASTSGFQQETQYF
TRBV7-2	NA	TRBJ2-4	NA	TGTGCCAGCAGCTTAGTCAGGGGAAACATTCAGTACTTC	CASSLVRGNIQYF
TRBV27	NA	TRBJ2-3	TRBD1	TGTGCCAGCTCCTCGACAGGGAGAACAGATACGCAGTATTTT	CASSSTGRTDTQYF
TRBV28	NA	TRBJ1-5	TRBD1	TGTGCCAGCCGGCCTCGGGACAGGGCGGGTCAGCCCCAGCATTTT	CASRPRDRAGQPQHF
TRBV7-2	few	TRBJ2-6	NA	TGTGCCAGCAGCTTACAATCTGGGGCCAACGTCCTGACTTTC	CASSLQSGANVLTF
TRBV5-4	NA	TRBJ2-1	TRBD1	TGTGCCAGCAGCCGCCCACCGACAGGGAATGAGCAGTTCTTC	CASSRPPTGNEQFF
TRBV29-1	few	TRBJ2-3	TRBD1	TGCAGCGTTGTCATGGGGGACAGACACACAGATACGCAGTATTTT	CSVVMGDRHTDTQYF
TRBV7-9	few	TRBJ1-1	TRBD1	TGTGCCAGCAGCCCGGGGACAGGGGCTACTAACACTGAAGCTTTCTTT	CASSPGTGATNTEAFF
TRBV29-1	few	TRBJ2-7	TRBD2	TGCAGCGTCGAGGCGGGTCGCGGGGGTGACGAGCAGTACTTC	CSVEAGRGGDEQYF
TRBV5-4	NA	TRBJ1-2	TRBD1	TGTGCCAGCAGCTTGGCCGACGGGACAGTCTATGGCTACACCTTC	CASSLADGTVYGYTF
TRBV4-1	few	TRBJ1-4	NA	TGCGCCAGCAGCCAACCGGACATTAATGAAAAACTGTTTTTT	CASSQPDINEKLFF
TRBV27	NA	TRBJ2-7	TRBD2	TGTGCCAGCGGGGCCTTGGGACTAGCGGTGTACGAGCAGTACTTC	CASGALGLAVYEQYF
TRBV5-1	few	TRBJ2-5	NA	TGCGCCAGCAGCTTACAGGTCCTGGAGACCCAGTACTTC	CASSLQVLETQYF
TRBV20-1	few	TRBJ1-1	TRBD1	TGCCTCTCTCAGGACAGGGGTGAAGCTTTCTTT	CLSQDRGEAFF
TRBV19	NA	TRBJ2-2	NA	TGTGCCAGTAGTATACAGGGGCTCCTGGGGGAGCTGTTTTTT	CASSIQGLLGELFF
TRBV30	few	TRBJ2-1	TRBD2	TGTGCCTGGAGTGTAGAGCTCCTAGCGGGAGGGCAGAATGAGCAGTTCTTC	CAWSVELLAGGQNEQFF
TRBV7-2	few	TRBJ1-1	NA	TGTGCCAGCAGCTTGAGGGGGACGAGATCGAACACTGAAGCTTTCTTT	CASSLRGTRSNTEAFF
TRBV4-3	few	TRBJ1-2	TRBD1	TGCGCCAGCAGCCAAGGCTCGGGACAGGGCTATGGCTACACCTTC	CASSQGSGQGYGYTF
TRBV15	few	TRBJ1-2	TRBD1	TGTGCCACCAGTCCCAGAGAGGGGACAGCCTGGAGCTACACCTTC	CATSPREGTAWSYTF
TRBV29-1	few	TRBJ2-3	TRBD2	TGCAGCGTTGAAACTAGCGGGGGGGCGGTAGATACGCAGTATTTT	CSVETSGGAVDTQYF
TRBV4-1	NA	TRBJ1-2	NA	TGCGCCAGCAGCCAAGATAGTACAGGCGTCCTCCCCGGCTACACCTTC	CASSQDSTGVLPGYTF
TRBV25-1	few	TRBJ2-3	NA	TGTGCCAGCAGTGAGGGCAAGTTGGTGGTGGATACGCAGTATTTT	CASSEGKLVVDTQYF
TRBV29-1	NA	TRBJ1-5	NA	TGCAGCGTTGAAGACTCGGCGGGCCAGCCCCAGCATTTT	CSVEDSAGQPQHF
TRBV4-1	few	TRBJ1-1	NA	TGCGCCAGCAGCCCTCGACAGAGCTATTATTCCATGAACACTGAAGCTTTCTTT	CASSPRQSYYSMNTEAFF
TRBV18	few	TRBJ1-1	TRBD1	TGTGCCAGCTCACCTCAGGACAGGGGAGTTGCAGCTTTCTTT	CASSPQDRGVAAFF